Below are 24 T cell receptor beta chains sequenced from a single sample in a study of molecular identifiers for immune sequencing clone quantification. MiXCR, applied by TCRdb to the PCR reads, yields one record per CDR3 protein. The sample carries fewer than 350,000 distinct CDR3 sequences, 24% recorded once. The source material was naive CD8+ T cells from blood, with Jurkat cell RNA spiked in. Subset described: FACS-sorted CD8+CD4-CCR7+CD45RA+ naive T cells. All receptors derive from a human donor in good health. Some libraries in this study had Jurkat cell RNA spiked in.

This clonotype was detected only a few times. The chain employs TRBV30 and TRBJ1-4; possibly TRBD1 for D (6 bases). Looked up from germline, CDR1 is GTSNPN and CDR2 is SVGIG (reference sequence). Trimming shortened V by 2 bases and J by 2 bases, and 9 bases separated the two germline ends. The CDR3 sequence is 14 residues long. The CDR3 protein is CAWSTGQTNEKLFF. As DNA, the CDR3 is TGTGCCTGGAGTACCGGACAGACTAATGAAAAACTGTTTTTT.

The sample holds many counts of this clonotype. The chain employs TRBV7-9 and TRBJ1-1; D not certain. With 4 bases removed from V and 2 bases from J, the gap between germline ends came to 8 bases. Germline CDR1 reads SEHNR; CDR2 reads FQNEAQ (reference sequence). The CDR3 runs 13 residues. The CDR3 sequence: CASSYNRNTEAFF. CDR3 in DNA: TGTGCCAGCAGCTATAACAGAAACACTGAAGCTTTCTTT.

This chain joins TRBV13 and TRBJ2-6, with D perhaps TRBD1 (6 bases). Germline lookup yields CDR1 PRHDT and CDR2 FYEKMQ (reference sequence). The CDR3 is made up of 14 amino acids. Trimming removed 2 bases at V and 4 bases at J, with 6 bases between. CDR3 loop: CASSLRGGANVLTF. Written as DNA, the CDR3 is TGTGCCAGCAGCTTAAGGGGGGGGGCCAACGTCCTGACTTTC.

There are many counts of this clonotype. V usage is TRBV4-3 and J usage is TRBJ2-7; the D gene is possibly TRBD1 (6 bases). Between the trimmed V and J ends, which lost 4 bases and 3 bases, there was a span of 13 bases. This CDR3 contains 14 residues. Per germline, CDR1 LGHNA and CDR2 YSLEER. CDR3 nucleotide sequence: TGCGCCAGCAGCCCGACCCAGGGGAGCTACGAGCAGTACTTC. It yields the protein CASSPTQGSYEQYF.

The sample holds a few counts of this clonotype. The chain recombines TRBV11-2 with TRBJ2-7; unclear D gene. Germline CDR1 SGHAT, CDR2 FQNNGV. V was shortened by 1 base and J by 3 bases, with 7 bases between the two germline ends. This CDR3 spans 13 amino acids. The CDR3: CASSLAFGYEQYF. As DNA, the CDR3 is TGTGCCAGCAGCTTAGCTTTCGGCTACGAGCAGTACTTC.

The sample holds many counts of this clonotype. The chain couples TRBV2 to TRBJ1-3; no clear D. The V gene's germline CDR1 is SNHLY and CDR2 FYNNEI. The V end lost 8 bases, the J end lost 1 base, and 9 bases lay between the germline ends. This CDR3 has 13 residues. CDR3 nucleotide sequence: TGTGCCAGCGTGGGTCTGTCTGGAAACACCATATATTTT. Its translation: CASVGLSGNTIYF.

This clonotype was seen many times. The J gene is TRBJ1-5, the V gene TRBV13, with TRBD1 matching 11 bases. CDR3 size: 15 residues. The germline V gene has CDR1 PRHDT and CDR2 FYEKMQ (reference sequence). Trimming removed 5 bases from V and 5 bases from J; junction bases left unmatched: 5. CDR3 in DNA: TGTGCCAGCAGCGCTGGACAGGGGGCCGATCAGCCCCAGCATTTT. The encoded protein is CASSAGQGADQPQHF. The full variable domain, in which reference TRBV13 and TRBJ1-5 provide the parts outside the CDR3, is AAGVIQSPRHLIKEKRETATLKCYPIPRHDTVYWYQQGPGQDPQFLISFYEKMQSDKGSIPDRFSAQQFSDYHSELNMSSLELGDSALYFCASSAGQGADQPQHFGDGTRLSIL.

The CDR3 loop reads CASSYSSIGELFF. The CDR3 DNA sequence: TGTGCCAGCAGTTACTCATCCATCGGGGAGCTGTTTTTT. The chain links TRBV6-5 to TRBJ2-2; D not certain. Germline V gene data show CDR1 as MNHEY and CDR2 as SVGAGI. V shed 0 bases and J shed 7 bases, with 6 bases lying between them. The CDR3 has 13 amino acids.

The chain recombines TRBV20-1 with TRBJ1-1, with unresolved D. This CDR3 spans 10 amino acids. Trimming pared 7 bases from V and 0 bases from J, leaving 3 bases between. Germline V lookup: CDR1 DFQATT, CDR2 SNEGSKA (reference sequence). Here the CDR3 DNA reads TGCAGTGGTCTGAACACTGAAGCTTTCTTT. Protein product: CSGLNTEAFF.

Regarding this clonotype: Just one base apart from a much larger clone, this may be a read error. The CDR3 does not end in the conserved phenylalanine or tryptophan, so this is likely a read error. The J gene is TRBJ2-3, the V gene TRBV7-9, with D unclear. CDR1 and CDR2 (germline): SEHNR, FQNEAQ (reference sequence). With 5 bases removed from V and 0 bases from J, the gap between germline ends came to 12 bases. There are 15 residues in the CDR3. CDR3 nucleotide sequence: TGTGCCAGCAGCCCCACCCCTTCTAGCACAGATACGCAGTATATT. Translation: CASSPTPSSTDTQYI.

V is TRBV20-1 and J is TRBJ1-1, with D possibly matching TRBD1 (6 bases). The CDR3 is made up of 15 amino acids. Trimming took off 0 bases at V and 5 bases at J, with 16 bases between the two ends. CDR1 DFQATT and CDR2 SNEGSKA come from the germline V gene (reference sequence). CDR3 in DNA: TGCAGTGCTAGAGATCGTCAGGGGTTGTTGACTGAAGCTTTCTTT. Translation gives CSARDRQGLLTEAFF.

This clonotype was observed a handful of times. The chain carries TRBV19 and TRBJ1-1; D gene uncertain. Germline V CDR1 and CDR2: LNHDA, SQIVND (reference sequence). This CDR3 comprises 15 residues. Trimming took off 2 bases at V and 4 bases at J, with 14 bases between the two ends. CDR3 sequence reads: CASSISTGGSTEAFF. In DNA, the CDR3 is TGTGCCAGTAGTATATCCACCGGCGGGAGCACTGAAGCTTTCTTT.

With respect to this clonotype: One end of the junction does not line up with germline, which may come from a read error. The J gene is TRBJ2-5, the V gene TRBV7-2; D might be TRBD1 or TRBD2, each matching 6 bases. The germline CDR1 and CDR2 sequences are SGHTA and FQGNSA. There are 15 residues in the CDR3. The CDR3 spells CASSLAGGHQEPQYF. DNA for the CDR3: TGTGCCAGCAGCTTAGCGGGGGGCCATCAAGAGCCCCAGTACTTC.

J is TRBJ2-1 and V is TRBV6-2 or TRBV6-3; D possibly corresponds to TRBD1 (8 bases). Trimming took off 4 bases at V and 4 bases at J, with 14 bases between the two ends. The CDR3 is 15 residues long. The germline CDR1 and CDR2 sequences are MNHEY and SVGEGT. CDR3 protein: CASSLTQGGYNEQFF. Here the CDR3 DNA reads TGTGCCAGCAGTTTGACACAGGGGGGGTACAATGAGCAGTTCTTC.

In the case of this clonotype: One end of the junction does not line up with germline, which may come from a read error. The chain employs TRBV7-9 and TRBJ2-5, with D possibly being TRBD2 (5 bases). The CDR3 sequence is 13 residues long. Germline CDR1 SEHNR, CDR2 FQNEAQ (reference sequence). The CDR3 DNA follows: TGTGCCAGCAGCTTCGAGGGATCGGAGACCCAGAACTTC. Amino acid sequence: CASSFEGSETQNF.

CDR3 sequence (DNA): TGCAGCGTGACAACCAACAGGGATGCGAATGAGCAGTTCTTC. Its translation is CSVTTNRDANEQFF. The chain uses TRBV29-1 and TRBJ2-1; tentative D call: TRBD1 (6 bases). V was clipped by 6 bases and J by 7 bases, with 19 bases between them. The germline V gene has CDR1 SQVTM and CDR2 ANQGSEA. The CDR3 is made up of 14 amino acids.

This clonotype was found many times. The chain uses TRBV5-1 and TRBJ2-3; 8 bases are a match to TRBD2. Per germline, CDR1 SGHRS and CDR2 YFSETQ. The CDR3 is 17 residues long. The J segment lost 5 bases and the V segment lost 0 bases, leaving 11 bases of the junction unmatched. Here the CDR3 reads CASSLAVSRLAIDTQYF. The CDR3 DNA sequence: TGCGCCAGCAGCTTGGCGGTCTCCAGACTAGCGATAGATACGCAGTATTTT.

The chain uses TRBV27 and TRBJ2-3; TRBD2 aligns across 10 bases. Looked up from germline, CDR1 is MNHEY and CDR2 is SMNVEV (reference sequence). This CDR3 is built from 14 residues. V lost 8 bases and J lost 6; bases outside the gene matches: 8. CDR3 in amino acids: CASGSSGSPDTQYF. The DNA of the CDR3 is TGTGCCAGCGGATCTAGCGGGAGTCCCGATACGCAGTATTTT.

On this clonotype itself: A single base separates this from a much larger clone, so it may be a read error. DNA for the CDR3: TGCAGCGTGATTGGCGGGTCCTACGAGCAGTACTTC. Translation gives CSVIGGSYEQYF. V and J are TRBV29-1 and TRBJ2-7; D possibly corresponds to TRBD2 (5 bases). Germline V gives CDR1 SQVTM, CDR2 ANQGSEA. This CDR3 is built from 12 residues. Trimming removed 6 bases at V and 1 base at J, with 10 bases between.

This clonotype was seen a handful of times. The CDR3 spells CASSIGTTDRGEETQYF. Here the CDR3 DNA reads TGTGCCAGTAGTATCGGAACCACGGACAGGGGCGAGGAGACCCAGTACTTC. The chain joins TRBV19 to TRBJ2-5, with 9 bases lining up with TRBD1. CDR3 size: 17 residues. The V and J ends lost 3 bases and 5 bases, in that order; junction bases with no gene match: 13. Per germline, CDR1 LNHDA and CDR2 SQIVND (reference sequence).

The table lists this clonotype with a count of one. This may be a read error, as it is one base from a much larger clone. This chain joins TRBV6-2 or TRBV6-3 and TRBJ1-5; no reliable D call. The germline gives CDR1 MNHEY, CDR2 SVGEGT. The CDR3 contains 14 residues. The CDR3 nucleotides are TGTGCCGGCAGCCTGGGCTATGCCAATCAGCCCCAGCATTTT. Its translation is CAGSLGYANQPQHF.

This clonotype was seen a handful of times. The chain uses TRBV27 and TRBJ1-3, with 10 bases identical to TRBD1. Germline trimming cut 3 bases from V and 5 bases from J; bases unmatched to any gene: 4. The CDR3 consists of 15 residues. Germline V gene lookup returns CDR1 MNHEY and CDR2 SMNVEV (reference sequence). The CDR3 DNA reads TGTGCCAGCAGTTTCCGACAGGGGGCAAGAAACACCATATATTTT. Translated: CASSFRQGARNTIYF.

In regard to this clonotype: This may be a read error, as it is one base from a much larger clone. V gene TRBV4-3 combines with J gene TRBJ2-5; no clear D gene. The CDR3 covers 15 residues. Germline V gene lookup returns CDR1 LGHNA and CDR2 YSLEER. The CDR3 is CARSQDLTLQETQYF. In DNA, the CDR3 is TGCGCCCGCAGCCAAGATCTTACTTTGCAAGAGACCCAGTACTTC.

About this clonotype itself: This could be a read error, since a much larger clone is one nucleotide away. This rearrangement joins TRBV7-3 to TRBJ1-1; D remains ambiguous. Per the germline V gene, CDR1 is SGHTA and CDR2 is FQGTGA. The CDR3 extends over 13 amino acids. CDR3 region: CASRNTVNTGAFF. CDR3 bases: TGTGCCAGCAGAAATACAGTGAACACTGGAGCTTTCTTT.